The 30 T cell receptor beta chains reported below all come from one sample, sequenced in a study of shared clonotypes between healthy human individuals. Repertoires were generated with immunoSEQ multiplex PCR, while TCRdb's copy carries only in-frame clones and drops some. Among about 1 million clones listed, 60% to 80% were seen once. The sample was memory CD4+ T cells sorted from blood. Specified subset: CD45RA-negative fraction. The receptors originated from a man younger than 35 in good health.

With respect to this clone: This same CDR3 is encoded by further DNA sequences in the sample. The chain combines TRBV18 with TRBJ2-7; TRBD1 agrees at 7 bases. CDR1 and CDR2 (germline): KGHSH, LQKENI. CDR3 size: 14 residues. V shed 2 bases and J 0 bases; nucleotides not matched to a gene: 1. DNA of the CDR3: TGTGCCAGCTCACCAGGACAGGCCTCCTACGAGCAGTACTTC. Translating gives CASSPGQASYEQYF.

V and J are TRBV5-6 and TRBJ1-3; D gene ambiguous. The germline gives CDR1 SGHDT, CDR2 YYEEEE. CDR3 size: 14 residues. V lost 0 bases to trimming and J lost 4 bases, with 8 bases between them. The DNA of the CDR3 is TGTGCCAGCAGCTTGGGTTTACAGGGAAACACCATATATTTT. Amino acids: CASSLGLQGNTIYF.

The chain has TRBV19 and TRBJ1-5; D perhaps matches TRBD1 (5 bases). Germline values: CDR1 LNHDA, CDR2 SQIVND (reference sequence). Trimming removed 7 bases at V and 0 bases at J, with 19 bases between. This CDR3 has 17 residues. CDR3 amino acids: CASTDYRGFNSNQPQHF. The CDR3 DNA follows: TGTGCCAGTACCGATTATCGGGGGTTCAATAGCAATCAGCCCCAGCATTTT.

The CDR3 reads CASSVQGAYEQYF. CDR3 in DNA: TGTGCCAGCAGTGTGCAGGGGGCCTACGAGCAGTACTTC. The gene calls are TRBV2 and TRBJ2-7; 7 bases agree with TRBD1. The V segment lost 4 bases and the J segment 2 bases; nucleotides outside the gene matches: 2. This CDR3 has 13 residues. Looked up from germline, CDR1 is SNHLY and CDR2 is FYNNEI.

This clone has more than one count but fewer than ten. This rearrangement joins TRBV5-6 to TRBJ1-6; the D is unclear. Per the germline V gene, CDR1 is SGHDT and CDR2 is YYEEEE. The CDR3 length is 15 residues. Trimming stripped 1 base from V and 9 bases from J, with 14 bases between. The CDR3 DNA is TGTGCCAGCAGCTTGTTCGGGTCCCCTGTTTCACCCCTCCACTTT. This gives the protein CASSLFGSPVSPLHF.

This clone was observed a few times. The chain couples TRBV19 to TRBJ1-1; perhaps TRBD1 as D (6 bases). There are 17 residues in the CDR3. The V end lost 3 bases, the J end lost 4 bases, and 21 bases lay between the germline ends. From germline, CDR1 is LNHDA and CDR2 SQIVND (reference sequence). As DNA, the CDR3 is TGTGCCAGTAGTATCATTTCTTTGCGGGGGGCTGGCACTGAAGCTTTCTTT. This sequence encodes CASSIISLRGAGTEAFF.

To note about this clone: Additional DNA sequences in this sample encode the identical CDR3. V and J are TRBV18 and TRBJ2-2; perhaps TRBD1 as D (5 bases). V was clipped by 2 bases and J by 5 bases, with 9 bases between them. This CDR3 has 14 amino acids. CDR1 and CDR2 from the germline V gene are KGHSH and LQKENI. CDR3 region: CASSPLRGTGELFF. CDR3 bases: TGTGCCAGCTCACCATTAAGGGGAACCGGGGAGCTGTTTTTT.

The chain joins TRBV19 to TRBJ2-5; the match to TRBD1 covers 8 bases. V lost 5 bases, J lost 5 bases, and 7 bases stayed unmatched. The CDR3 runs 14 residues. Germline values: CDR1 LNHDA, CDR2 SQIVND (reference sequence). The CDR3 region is CASSVQGAWETQYF. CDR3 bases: TGTGCCAGTAGTGTTCAGGGGGCTTGGGAGACCCAGTACTTC.

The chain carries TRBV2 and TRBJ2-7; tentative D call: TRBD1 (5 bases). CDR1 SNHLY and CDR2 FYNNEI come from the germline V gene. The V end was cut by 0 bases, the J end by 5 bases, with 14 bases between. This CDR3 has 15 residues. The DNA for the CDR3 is TGTGCCAGCAGTGAAGCACGGCAGGGCCTCCACGAGCAGTACTTC. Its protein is CASSEARQGLHEQYF.

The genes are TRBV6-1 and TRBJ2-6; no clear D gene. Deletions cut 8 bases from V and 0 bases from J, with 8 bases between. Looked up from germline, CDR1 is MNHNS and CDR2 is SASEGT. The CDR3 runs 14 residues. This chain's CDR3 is CASVTVSGANVLTF. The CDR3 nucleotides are TGTGCCAGCGTTACAGTCTCTGGGGCCAACGTCCTGACTTTC.

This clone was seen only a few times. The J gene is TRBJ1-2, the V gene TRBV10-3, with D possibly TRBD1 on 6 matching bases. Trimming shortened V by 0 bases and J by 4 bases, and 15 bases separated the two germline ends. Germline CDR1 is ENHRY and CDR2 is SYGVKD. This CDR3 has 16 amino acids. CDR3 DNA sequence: TGTGCCATCAGTGAGTCGACAGGTGGAGGGGTCTATGGCTACACCTTC. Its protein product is CAISESTGGGVYGYTF.

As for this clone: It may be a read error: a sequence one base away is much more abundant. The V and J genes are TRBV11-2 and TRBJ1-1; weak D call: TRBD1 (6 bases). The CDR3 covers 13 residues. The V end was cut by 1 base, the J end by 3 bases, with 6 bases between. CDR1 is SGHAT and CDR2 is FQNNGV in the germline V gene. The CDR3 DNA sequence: TGTGCCAGCAGCTTAGGGACAGACACTGAAGCTTTCTTT. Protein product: CASSLGTDTEAFF.

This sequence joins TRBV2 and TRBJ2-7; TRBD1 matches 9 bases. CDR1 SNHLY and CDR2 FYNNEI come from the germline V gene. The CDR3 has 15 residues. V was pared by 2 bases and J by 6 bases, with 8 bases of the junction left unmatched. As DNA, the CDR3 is TGTGCCAGCAGTGAAATGGAACAGGGGGCGTTCGAGCAGTACTTC. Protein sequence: CASSEMEQGAFEQYF. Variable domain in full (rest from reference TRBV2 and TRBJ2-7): EPEVTQTPSHQVTQMGQEVILRCVPISNHLYFYWYRQILGQKVEFLVSFYNNEISEKSEIFDDQFSVERPDGSNFTLKIRSTKLEDSAMYFCASSEMEQGAFEQYFGPGTRLTVT.

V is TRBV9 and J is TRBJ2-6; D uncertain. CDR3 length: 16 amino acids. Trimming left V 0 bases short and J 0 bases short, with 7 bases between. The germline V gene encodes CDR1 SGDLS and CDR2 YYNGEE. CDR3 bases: TGTGCCAGCAGCGTAGAAAGCAGCTCTGGGGCCAACGTCCTGACTTTC. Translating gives CASSVESSSGANVLTF.

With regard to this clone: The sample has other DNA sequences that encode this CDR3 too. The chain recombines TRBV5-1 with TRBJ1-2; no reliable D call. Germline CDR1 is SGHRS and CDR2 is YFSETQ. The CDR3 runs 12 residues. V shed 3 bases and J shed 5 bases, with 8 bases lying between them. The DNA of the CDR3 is TGCGCCAGCAGCTCCACCGAATATGGCTACACCTTC. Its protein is CASSSTEYGYTF. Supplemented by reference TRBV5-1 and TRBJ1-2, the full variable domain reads KAGVTQTPRYLIKTRGQQVTLSCSPISGHRSVSWYQQTPGQGLQFLFEYFSETQRNKGNFPGRFSGRQFSNSRSEMNVSTLELGDSALYLCASSSTEYGYTFGSGTRLTVV.

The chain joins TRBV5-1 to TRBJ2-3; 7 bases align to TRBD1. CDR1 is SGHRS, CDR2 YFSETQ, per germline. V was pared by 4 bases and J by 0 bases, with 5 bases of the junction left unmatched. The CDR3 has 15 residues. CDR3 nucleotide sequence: TGCGCCAGCAGCGTGGGACAGACCAGCACAGATACGCAGTATTTT. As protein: CASSVGQTSTDTQYF. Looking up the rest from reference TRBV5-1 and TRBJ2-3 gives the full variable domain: KAGVTQTPRYLIKTRGQQVTLSCSPISGHRSVSWYQQTPGQGLQFLFEYFSETQRNKGNFPGRFSGRQFSNSRSEMNVSTLELGDSALYLCASSVGQTSTDTQYFGPGTRLTVL.

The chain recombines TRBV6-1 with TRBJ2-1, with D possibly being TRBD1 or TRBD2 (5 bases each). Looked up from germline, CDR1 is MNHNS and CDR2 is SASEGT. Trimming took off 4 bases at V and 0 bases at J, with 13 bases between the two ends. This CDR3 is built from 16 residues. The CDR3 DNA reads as TGTGCCAGCAGTGTCCAGGGAGCGACCTCCTACAATGAGCAGTTCTTC. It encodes CASSVQGATSYNEQFF.

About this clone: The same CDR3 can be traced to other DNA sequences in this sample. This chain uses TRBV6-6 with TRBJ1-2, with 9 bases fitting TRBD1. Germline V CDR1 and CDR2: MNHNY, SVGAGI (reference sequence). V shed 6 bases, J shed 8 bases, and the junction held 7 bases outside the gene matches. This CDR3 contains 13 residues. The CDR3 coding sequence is TGTGCCAGCAGCCTAACAGGGGGCAGCGGCTACACCTTC. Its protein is CASSLTGGSGYTF.

CDR3 DNA sequence: TGTGCCAGCTCACCGGACAGCCCCTACGAGCAGTACTTC. Its translation is CASSPDSPYEQYF. The J gene is TRBJ2-7, the V gene TRBV18, with D maybe TRBD1 (6 bases). Germline V gene sequence: CDR1 KGHSH, CDR2 LQKENI. The CDR3 extends over 13 amino acids. Trimming cost V 3 bases and J 2 bases, with 8 bases left between them.

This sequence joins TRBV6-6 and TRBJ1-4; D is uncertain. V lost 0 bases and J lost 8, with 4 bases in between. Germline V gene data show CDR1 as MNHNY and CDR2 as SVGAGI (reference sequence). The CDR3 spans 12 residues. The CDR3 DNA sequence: TGTGCCAGCAGTTACTCCAGAGAAAAACTGTTTTTT. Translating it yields CASSYSREKLFF.

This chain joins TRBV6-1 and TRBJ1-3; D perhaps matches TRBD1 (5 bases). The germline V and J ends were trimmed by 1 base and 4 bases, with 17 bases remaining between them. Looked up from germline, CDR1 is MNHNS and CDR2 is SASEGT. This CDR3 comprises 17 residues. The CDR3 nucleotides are TGTGCCAGCAGTGAAGGAGGACTGGGGGATTCGGGAAACACCATATATTTT. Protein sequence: CASSEGGLGDSGNTIYF.

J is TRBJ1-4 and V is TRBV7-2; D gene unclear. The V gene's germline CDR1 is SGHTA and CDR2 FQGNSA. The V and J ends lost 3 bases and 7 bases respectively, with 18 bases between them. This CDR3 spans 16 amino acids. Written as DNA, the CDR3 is TGTGCCAGCAGCTTCTACGTAGGACGGGGTGGTGAAAAACTGTTTTTT. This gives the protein CASSFYVGRGGEKLFF.

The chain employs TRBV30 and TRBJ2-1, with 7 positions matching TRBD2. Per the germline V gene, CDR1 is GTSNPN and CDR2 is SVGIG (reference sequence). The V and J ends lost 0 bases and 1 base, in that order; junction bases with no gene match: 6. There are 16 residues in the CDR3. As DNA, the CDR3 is TGTGCCTGGAGTGTAACGGGGGGAGGATCCTACAATGAGCAGTTCTTC. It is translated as CAWSVTGGGSYNEQFF. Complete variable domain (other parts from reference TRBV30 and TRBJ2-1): SQTIHQWPATLVQPVGSPLSLECTVEGTSNPNLYWYRQAAGRGLQLLFYSVGIGQISSEVPQNLSASRPQDRQFILSSKKLLLSDSGFYLCAWSVTGGGSYNEQFFGPGTRLTVL.

CDR3 sequence: CSAFQRGALETQYF. The CDR3 DNA reads as TGCAGCGCCTTCCAGCGGGGGGCACTAGAGACCCAGTACTTC. The chain has TRBV29-1 and TRBJ2-5, with TRBD2 matching over 9 bases. The germline CDR1 and CDR2 sequences are SQVTM and ANQGSEA. Trimming cost V 7 bases and J 4 bases; bases outside gene matches: 10. The CDR3 spans 14 residues.

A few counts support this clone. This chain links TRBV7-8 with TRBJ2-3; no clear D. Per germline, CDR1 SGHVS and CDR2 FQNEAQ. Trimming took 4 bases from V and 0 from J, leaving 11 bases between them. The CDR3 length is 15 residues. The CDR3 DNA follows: TGTGCCAGCAGCTATCAAGGATGGAGCACAGATACGCAGTATTTT. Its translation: CASSYQGWSTDTQYF.

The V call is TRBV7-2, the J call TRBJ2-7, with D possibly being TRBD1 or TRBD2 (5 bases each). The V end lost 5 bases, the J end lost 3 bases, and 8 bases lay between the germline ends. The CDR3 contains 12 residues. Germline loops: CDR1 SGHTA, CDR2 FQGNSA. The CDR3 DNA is TGTGCCAGCAGCACGGGGCTCTACGAGCAGTACTTC. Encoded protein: CASSTGLYEQYF.

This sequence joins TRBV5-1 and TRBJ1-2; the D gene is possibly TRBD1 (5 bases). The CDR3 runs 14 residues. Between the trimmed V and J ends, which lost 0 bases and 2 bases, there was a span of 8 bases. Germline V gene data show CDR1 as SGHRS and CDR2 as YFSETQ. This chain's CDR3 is CASSLEGRNYGYTF. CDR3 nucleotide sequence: TGCGCCAGCAGCTTGGAGGGACGGAACTATGGCTACACCTTC.

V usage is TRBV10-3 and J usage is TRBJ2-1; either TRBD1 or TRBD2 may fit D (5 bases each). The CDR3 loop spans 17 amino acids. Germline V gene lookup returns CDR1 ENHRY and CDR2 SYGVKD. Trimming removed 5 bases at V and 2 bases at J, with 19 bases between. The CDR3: CAISSDHSGTTYNEQFF. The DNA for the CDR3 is TGTGCCATCAGTTCCGATCACTCCGGGACGACCTACAATGAGCAGTTCTTC.

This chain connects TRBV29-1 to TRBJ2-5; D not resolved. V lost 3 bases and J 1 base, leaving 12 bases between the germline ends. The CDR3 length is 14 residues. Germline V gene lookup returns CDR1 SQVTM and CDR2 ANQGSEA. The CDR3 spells CSVDPWSSQETQYF. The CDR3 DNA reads TGCAGCGTTGATCCCTGGAGTTCCCAAGAGACCCAGTACTTC.

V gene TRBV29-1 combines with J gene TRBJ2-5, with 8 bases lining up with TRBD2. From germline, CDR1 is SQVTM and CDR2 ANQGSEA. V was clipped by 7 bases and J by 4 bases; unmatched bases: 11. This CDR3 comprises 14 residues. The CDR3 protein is CSANGGAGGETQYF. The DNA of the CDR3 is TGCAGCGCCAACGGCGGGGCGGGGGGAGAGACCCAGTACTTC. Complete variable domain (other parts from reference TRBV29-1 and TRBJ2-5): SAVISQKPSRDICQRGTSLTIQCQVDSQVTMMFWYRQQPGQSLTLIATANQGSEATYESGFVIDKFPISRPNLTFSTLTVSNMSPEDSSIYLCSANGGAGGETQYFGPGTRLLVL.